This is a list of T cell receptor beta chains from one sample in a study of control samples from healthy donors and cancer patients. Assay: immunoSEQ multiplex PCR; the TCRdb copy retains only in-frame clones and omits some. The top ten clones hold 0.92% of a sample with approximately 88,000 clones, approximately 93% of them seen once. The sequencing sample was made of blood. These receptors were collected from a woman in her twenties or thirties in good health. The CDR3 runs from the conserved cysteine through the conserved F or W. Each record gives: clone size, D gene, V gene, CDR3 length, J gene, CDR3 DNA, CDR3 protein. A D gene is named only where the DNA matches it firmly. The listing skips clone size in some rows; elsewhere it reads once, few, many or a size class.

-	-	TRBV9	15	TRBJ1-2	TGTGCCAGCAGCGTAGCTGGAGGGGGGAGCTATGGCTACACCTTC	CASSVAGGGSYGYTF
-	-	TRBV28	13	TRBJ1-1	TGTGCCAGCAGTTTAGGAGAGAACACTGAAGCTTTCTTT	CASSLGENTEAFF
-	-	TRBV19	15	TRBJ1-2	TGTGCCAGTAGTAAAGGACAGCTTCGGCCCTATGGCTACACCTTC	CASSKGQLRPYGYTF
-	TRBD1	TRBV9	17	TRBJ2-2	TGTGCCAGCAGCTTCTCGAAGACAGGGACAGGGACCGGGGAGCTGTTTTTT	CASSFSKTGTGTGELFF
-	-	TRBV27	20	TRBJ2-3	TGTGCCAGCAGAACATGGGGTGCGGGCTTGAGGGGGTCGGAGGCAGATACGCAGTATTTT	CASRTWGAGLRGSEADTQYF
-	TRBD2	TRBV5-1	18	TRBJ2-3	TGCGCCAGCAGCACGTTGGGCCTAGCGGAAAAAATCACAGATACGCAGTATTTT	CASSTLGLAEKITDTQYF
-	-	TRBV4-2	13	TRBJ2-1	TGTGCCAGCAGCCAAGCTGCCTACAATGAGCAGTTCTTC	CASSQAAYNEQFF
-	TRBD1	TRBV5-6	17	TRBJ1-5	TGTGCCAGCAGCTCCCGGGACAGCTCGTATAGCAATCAGCCCCAGCATTTT	CASSSRDSSYSNQPQHF
once	TRBD1	TRBV28	15	TRBJ2-7	TGTGCCAGCAGTTCACCGGGACAGGGGGCCTACGAGCAGTACTTC	CASSSPGQGAYEQYF
-	-	TRBV10-2	16	TRBJ2-1	TGCGCCAGCAGTGGGCCGGCAGGCCGTTCCTACAATGAGCAGTTCTTC	CASSGPAGRSYNEQFF
once	-	TRBV19	15	TRBJ2-2	TGTGCCAGTACCCCCGAGGGGAGCGATAACGGGGAGCTGTTTTTT	CASTPEGSDNGELFF
-	-	TRBV7-8	18	TRBJ1-4	TGTGCCAGCAGCTTAGCCCGGACGACAAAAACAACTAATGAAAAACTGTTTTTT	CASSLARTTKTTNEKLFF
-	TRBD1	TRBV27	14	TRBJ1-2	TGTGCCAGCACCCCTCCAGGACAGGGCGATGGCTACACCTTC	CASTPPGQGDGYTF
once	-	TRBV3-1/TRBV3-2	13	TRBJ1-2	TGTGTCAGCAGCCAAGTTGGTGGCGCCGGCTACACCTTC	CVSSQVGGAGYTF
-	TRBD2	TRBV7-2	14	TRBJ2-3	TGTGCCAGCAGCCCCGGGAGGGCTCCAGATACGCAGTATTTT	CASSPGRAPDTQYF
-	-	TRBV5-1	16	TRBJ1-6	TGCGCCAGCAGCTTGGTTCCCGGGCACCATAATTCACCCCTCCACTTT	CASSLVPGHHNSPLHF
-	-	TRBV6-6	13	TRBJ1-1	TGTGCCAGCAGTTTTTCCAGTAACACTGAAGCTTTCTTT	CASSFSSNTEAFF
-	TRBD1	TRBV5-1	13	TRBJ2-5	TGCGCCAGCAGTTCCACAGGGGCAGAGACCCAGTACTTC	CASSSTGAETQYF
-	-	TRBV30	13	TRBJ1-4	TGTGCCTCGAGTGTGGGGGGTCACGAAAAACTGTTTTTT	CASSVGGHEKLFF
-	-	TRBV4-1	13	TRBJ1-1	TGCGCCAGCAGCTTAGGGCCGAACACTGAAGCTTTCTTT	CASSLGPNTEAFF
-	TRBD1	TRBV28	13	TRBJ1-2	TGTGCCAGCAGTCCCGGGACAGTCGACGGCTACACCTTC	CASSPGTVDGYTF
-	-	TRBV9	14	TRBJ2-5	TGTGCCAGCAGCGTAGGTGGGGGAGGAGAGACCCAGTACTTC	CASSVGGGGETQYF
once	TRBD1	TRBV9	15	TRBJ1-5	TGTGCCAGCAGCGTTGAGGGACAGGAAAATCAGCCCCAGCATTTT	CASSVEGQENQPQHF
-	-	TRBV11-2	15	TRBJ2-3	TGTGCCAGCAGCCGAGGTGGGGGGATGGCAGATACGCAGTATTTT	CASSRGGGMADTQYF
-	-	TRBV29-1	13	TRBJ1-3	TGCAGCGTTGAGCCGCGGGGTGGAAACACCATATATTTT	CSVEPRGGNTIYF
-	-	TRBV13	16	TRBJ1-2	TGTGCCAGCAGCTTAGCCGGCGGAGTCCCTAACTATGGCTACACCTTC	CASSLAGGVPNYGYTF
-	-	TRBV2	13	TRBJ2-7	TGTGCCAGCAGGGGGGCTGACCGGGGGGAGCAGTACTTC	CASRGADRGEQYF